Reported below is one TCR beta chain. Per germline, CDR1 SGHRS and CDR2 YFSETQ. This CDR3 comprises 15 residues. V trimming: 4 bases; J trimming: 3 bases; junction bases outside the gene matches: 5. These data are taken from a study of cytomegalovirus exposure and HLA in healthy donors. Study at large: Of all 370 or so donors who were genotyped, around 79% belonged to the Caucasian-associated ancestry cluster.

The PCR made use of 60 Vbeta and 13 Jbeta primers. The protocol was immunoSEQ multiplex PCR, while the TCRdb copy is restricted to in-frame clones and leaves out a portion. The repertoire holds 130,000 to 150,000 clones, 80% to 90% seen once, with approximately 4.2% in the top ten. This receptor was identified in a woman between 40 and 50 years old in good health and CMV-seropositive. Specimen: PBMCs. The V and J genes are TRBV5-1 and TRBJ1-3, with 9 bases aligning to TRBD1. CDR3 sequence: CASSPGTGYGNTIYF. Here the CDR3 DNA reads TGCGCCAGCAGCCCTGGGACAGGGTATGGAAACACCATATATTTT.